This T cell receptor beta chain stems from a study of cytomegalovirus exposure and HLA in healthy donors. Study-level points and caveats: Confirmation in vitro established that a few CMV-associated chains were specific for CMV antigens.

About this clone: The antigen is unknown.

The approximately 120-subject validation cohort, separate from the roughly 670-subject first cohort, included the donors. Trimming took off 5 bases at V and 3 bases at J, with 13 bases between the two ends. This CDR3 has 14 residues. Germline values: CDR1 SGHNT, CDR2 YENEEA. TCRdb's table, derived via immunoSEQ multiplex PCR, lists solely in-frame clones and lacks some. The data hold over 200,000 clones, with 85% to 90% observed a single time. The sequencing sample was made of PBMCs. The sequence was collected from a woman under 30 in good health and CMV-seronegative. The chain carries TRBV11-3 and TRBJ1-1; D unclear. The CDR3 loop reads CASSLNPGDTEAFF. The CDR3 nucleotides read TGTGCCAGCAGCCTAAATCCAGGTGACACTGAAGCTTTCTTT.